This is a list of T cell receptor beta chains from one sample in a study of post-analysis software for immune sequencing data. In TCRdb, the PCR reads were re-called with MiXCR into one record per CDR3 protein. The profile covers 650,000 to 850,000 distinct CDR3 sequences, with roughly half appearing a single time and 4.6% taken by the ten largest. The specimen sequenced was blood. The receptors originated from a girl aged 10 to 17 with multiple sclerosis. The CDR3 runs from the conserved cysteine through the conserved F or W. The D gene is left open where the match is weak. Clone size is stated in some rows and not others, as once, few, many or a class when expanded.

j_call | d_call | v_call | clone_size | cdr3_length | cdr3_aa | cdr3_nt
TRBJ2-4 | NA | TRBV12-3/TRBV12-4 | few | 13 | CASSLWAKNIQYF | TGTGCCAGCAGTTTATGGGCCAAAAACATTCAGTACTTC
TRBJ2-7 | TRBD1 | TRBV4-1 | NA | 17 | CASSQDPPRQGAYEQYF | TGCGCCAGCAGCCAAGATCCCCCTCGACAGGGTGCCTACGAGCAGTACTTC
TRBJ2-5 | TRBD1 | TRBV20-1 | few | 13 | CSAGTVYQETQYF | TGCAGTGCCGGGACAGTGTACCAAGAGACCCAGTACTTC
TRBJ1-1 | TRBD1 | TRBV29-1 | NA | 16 | CSVSWTGRGGNTEAFF | TGCAGCGTTTCATGGACAGGGAGAGGTGGGAACACTGAAGCTTTCTTT
TRBJ2-3 | TRBD2 | TRBV7-3 | NA | 16 | CASSLQGSGWPDTQYF | TGTGCCAGCAGCCTGCAGGGTAGCGGGTGGCCAGATACGCAGTATTTT
TRBJ2-1 | NA | TRBV7-3 | NA | 16 | CASSLDRDSSYNEQFF | TGTGCCAGCAGTTTGGATCGGGACTCCTCCTACAATGAGCAGTTCTTC
TRBJ2-3 | NA | TRBV27 | NA | 15 | CASSGMTASTDTQYF | TGTGCCAGCAGTGGAATGACAGCTAGCACAGATACGCAGTATTTT
TRBJ2-1 | NA | TRBV27 | once | 15 | CASSPEGRNRDEQFF | TGTGCCAGCAGCCCAGAGGGTAGAAATAGGGATGAGCAGTTCTTC
TRBJ2-7 | NA | TRBV15 | NA | 14 | CATSRRTDSYEQYF | TGTGCCACCAGCCGACGGACAGATTCCTACGAGCAGTACTTC
TRBJ1-3 | NA | TRBV12-5 | NA | 14 | CASGPREDGNTIYF | TGTGCTAGTGGTCCCCGAGAGGATGGAAACACCATATATTTT
TRBJ1-5 | TRBD1 | TRBV7-6 | NA | 16 | CASSPRTGGRGQPQHF | TGTGCCAGCAGCCCTCGGACAGGGGGGCGTGGTCAGCCCCAGCATTTT
TRBJ2-4 | NA | TRBV7-8 | few | 19 | CASSLPRGHLSLAKNIQYF | TGTGCCAGCAGCCTACCTCGTGGGCATTTGAGCCTAGCCAAAAACATTCAGTACTTC
TRBJ2-5 | TRBD1 | TRBV27 | few | 14 | CASSSTGTGETQYF | TGTGCCAGCAGCTCCACCGGGACAGGGGAGACCCAGTACTTC
TRBJ2-3 | NA | TRBV10-3 | NA | 14 | CAISAQGDTDTQYF | TGTGCCATCAGTGCGCAGGGTGACACAGATACGCAGTATTTT
TRBJ2-3 | NA | TRBV3-1 | few | 14 | CASSQDQPTDTQYF | TGTGCCAGCAGCCAAGATCAACCCACAGATACGCAGTATTTT
TRBJ2-1 | TRBD2 | TRBV3-1 | NA | 17 | CASSQQRTSGSGGEQFF | TGTGCCAGCAGCCAACAACGCACTTCCGGTAGCGGGGGAGAGCAGTTCTTC
TRBJ1-2 | NA | TRBV4-1 | NA | 14 | CASSQEAARPHYTF | TGCGCCAGCAGCCAAGAGGCGGCTAGACCACACTACACCTTC
TRBJ1-2 | NA | TRBV20-1 | NA | 13 | CSASSRPNYGYTF | TGCAGTGCTAGTAGTCGGCCTAACTATGGCTACACCTTC
TRBJ1-2 | NA | TRBV7-9 | NA | 20 | CASSLETWNGRKGVHYGYTF | TGTGCCAGCAGCTTAGAGACGTGGAACGGGAGAAAAGGGGTTCACTATGGCTACACCTTC
TRBJ1-2 | NA | TRBV12-3/TRBV12-4 | NA | 13 | CASSLPLGGGYTF | TGTGCCAGCAGTCTTCCCCTGGGGGGGGGCTACACCTTC
TRBJ1-4 | NA | TRBV14 | NA | 15 | CASSQAPGADEKLFF | TGTGCCAGCAGCCAAGCACCAGGGGCGGATGAAAAACTGTTTTTT
TRBJ2-1 | NA | TRBV29-1 | NA | 13 | CSAPRDSLNEQFF | TGCAGCGCTCCTAGGGACTCCCTCAATGAGCAGTTCTTC
TRBJ2-3 | NA | TRBV7-9 | few | 14 | CASSRGPGEDTQYF | TGTGCCAGCAGCCGTGGCCCCGGTGAAGATACGCAGTATTTT
TRBJ2-1 | TRBD2 | TRBV20-1 | NA | 15 | CSPKVLAGGSNEQFF | TGCAGTCCTAAGGTCCTAGCGGGGGGGTCAAATGAGCAGTTCTTC
TRBJ2-3 | NA | TRBV12-3/TRBV12-4 | NA | 15 | CASRLGPTSTDTQYF | TGTGCCAGCAGACTGGGACCTACTAGCACAGATACGCAGTATTTT
TRBJ1-2 | NA | TRBV20-1 | NA | 12 | CSAKPGGYGYTF | TGCAGTGCTAAACCCGGGGGGTATGGCTACACCTTC
TRBJ2-7 | NA | TRBV2 | few | 12 | CANGLLNYEQYF | TGTGCCAACGGACTACTGAACTACGAGCAGTACTTC
TRBJ1-6 | NA | TRBV6-6 | NA | 15 | CASRPAQALNSPLHF | TGTGCCAGCAGACCCGCACAGGCCCTGAATTCACCCCTCCACTTT
TRBJ2-7 | TRBD2 | TRBV5-1 | NA | 17 | CASSLRSGTSGIGEQYF | TGCGCCAGCAGCCTTCGTTCCGGGACTAGCGGGATCGGCGAGCAGTACTTC
TRBJ2-5 | NA | TRBV9 | NA | 15 | CASSVESVSAGTQYF | TGTGCCAGCAGCGTAGAAAGTGTTTCCGCGGGGACCCAGTACTTC
TRBJ1-2 | TRBD1 | TRBV4-1 | few | 15 | CASSRINRGSNGYTF | TGCGCCAGCAGCCGCATTAACAGGGGTAGCAATGGCTACACCTTC
TRBJ1-5 | NA | TRBV5-1 | NA | 14 | CASSTGQFNQPQHF | TGCGCCAGCAGCACCGGACAGTTCAATCAGCCCCAGCATTTT
TRBJ2-1 | NA | TRBV28 | NA | 12 | CASSLLPLQQFF | TGTGCCAGCAGTTTATTGCCCCTCCAGCAGTTCTTC
TRBJ1-5 | NA | TRBV29-1 | NA | 13 | CSVESGWGQPQHF | TGCAGCGTTGAATCGGGGTGGGGTCAGCCCCAGCATTTT
TRBJ2-1 | TRBD1 | TRBV11-1 | NA | 17 | CASSPLIAGTGVNEQFF | TGTGCCAGCAGCCCGCTGATCGCCGGGACAGGGGTCAATGAGCAGTTCTTC
TRBJ2-1 | TRBD2 | TRBV12-3/TRBV12-4 | NA | 17 | CASSPLAGGPTVDEQFF | TGTGCCAGCAGTCCCCTAGCGGGGGGGCCCACGGTCGATGAGCAGTTCTTC
TRBJ2-1 | NA | TRBV28 | NA | 13 | CASSSGTAHEQFF | TGTGCCAGCAGTTCAGGGACGGCTCATGAGCAGTTCTTC
TRBJ2-7 | TRBD2 | TRBV5-1 | NA | 16 | CASRAGTSPLNYEQYF | TGCGCCAGCAGGGCCGGGACTAGTCCCTTGAACTACGAGCAGTACTTC
TRBJ1-2 | NA | TRBV10-1 | NA | 12 | CASSAGNYGYTF | TGCGCCAGCAGTGCAGGGAACTATGGCTACACCTTC
TRBJ1-2 | NA | TRBV5-1 | once | 12 | CASSSDIYGYTF | TGCGCCAGCAGCTCGGATATCTATGGCTACACCTTC
TRBJ2-3 | NA | TRBV20-1 | NA | 13 | CSASPPGADTQYF | TGCAGTGCTAGTCCCCCAGGGGCAGATACGCAGTATTTT
TRBJ2-7 | NA | TRBV5-1 | NA | 14 | CASSFTGLGNQQYF | TGCGCCAGCAGCTTCACAGGGCTGGGAAACCAGCAGTACTTC
TRBJ2-7 | TRBD2 | TRBV20-1 | NA | 16 | CSARALRAGGPYEQYF | TGCAGTGCTAGAGCCCTCCGGGCGGGAGGCCCCTACGAGCAGTACTTC
TRBJ2-6 | NA | TRBV12-3/TRBV12-4 | few | 18 | CASSSPRAGLSGANVLTF | TGTGCCAGCAGTTCCCCGAGGGCAGGGCTCTCTGGGGCCAACGTCCTGACTTTC
TRBJ2-1 | NA | TRBV29-1 | NA | 14 | CSVNRDPMDNEQFF | TGCAGCGTTAACCGGGACCCTATGGACAATGAGCAGTTCTTC
TRBJ2-1 | NA | TRBV20-1 | few | 15 | CSAIDGHSSYNEQFF | TGCAGTGCGATCGATGGACACAGCTCCTACAATGAGCAGTTCTTC